Listed below are T cell receptor beta chains from one sample, sequenced in a study of cytomegalovirus exposure and HLA in healthy donors. Sequencing was performed with immunoSEQ multiplex PCR; in TCRdb, only in-frame clones are kept and a portion is missing. Of 150,000 or so clones listed, under 85% are singletons. Sequenced input: PBMCs. Receptors originate from a male donor in good health and CMV-seropositive. Both conserved end residues are part of each CDR3. D genes are given only for firm matches. Not every row has a clone size; where given, it reads once, few, many or a size class.

abundance: once
v_gene: TRBV7-9
d_gene: .
j_gene: TRBJ1-5
CDR3nt: TGTGCCAGCAGCTTAGGGGGCCAGGGTTACAATCAGCCCCAGCATTTT
CDR3aa: CASSLGGQGYNQPQHF

abundance: .
v_gene: TRBV5-4
d_gene: .
j_gene: TRBJ1-6
CDR3nt: TGTGCCAGCAGATTCTTACAGTCCCTTCGCCCCCCTGGGAATTCACCCCTCCACTTT
CDR3aa: CASRFLQSLRPPGNSPLHF

abundance: .
v_gene: TRBV19
d_gene: .
j_gene: TRBJ1-3
CDR3nt: TGTGCCAGTAAAGCGGGCATCGCTGGAAACACCATATATTTT
CDR3aa: CASKAGIAGNTIYF

abundance: .
v_gene: TRBV5-5
d_gene: .
j_gene: TRBJ2-5
CDR3nt: TGTGCCAGCAGCTTGGACAGGGTGGGAGAGACCCAGTACTTC
CDR3aa: CASSLDRVGETQYF

abundance: few
v_gene: TRBV6-5
d_gene: .
j_gene: TRBJ2-1
CDR3nt: TGTGCCAGCAAGGGGCTTGGTGAGCAGTTCTTC
CDR3aa: CASKGLGEQFF

abundance: .
v_gene: TRBV27
d_gene: TRBD1
j_gene: TRBJ1-2
CDR3nt: TGTGCCAGCAGTGCAAGACAGGGTCGTGGCTACACCTTC
CDR3aa: CASSARQGRGYTF

abundance: few
v_gene: TRBV7-9
d_gene: .
j_gene: TRBJ1-3
CDR3nt: TGTGCCAGCAGCTTAGGGAGAGGCTCTGGAAACACCATATATTTT
CDR3aa: CASSLGRGSGNTIYF

abundance: .
v_gene: TRBV4-2
d_gene: .
j_gene: TRBJ1-2
CDR3nt: TGTGCCAGCAGCCAAGAGGGACTGGATGGCTACACCTTC
CDR3aa: CASSQEGLDGYTF

abundance: .
v_gene: TRBV7-7
d_gene: TRBD1
j_gene: TRBJ2-5
CDR3nt: TGTGCCAGCAGCTTCGACAGGGGAGAGACCCAGTACTTC
CDR3aa: CASSFDRGETQYF

abundance: .
v_gene: TRBV20-1
d_gene: .
j_gene: TRBJ2-1
CDR3nt: TGCAGTGCTAGTTCGAGGGATGAGCAGTTCTTC
CDR3aa: CSASSRDEQFF

abundance: .
v_gene: TRBV7-8
d_gene: TRBD1
j_gene: TRBJ1-2
CDR3nt: TGTGCCAGCAGCCCTAGTCCGGGACAGGGGGTGGGAGGCTACACCTTC
CDR3aa: CASSPSPGQGVGGYTF

abundance: .
v_gene: TRBV5-5
d_gene: .
j_gene: TRBJ2-7
CDR3nt: TGTGCCAGCAGCTTGTTGGCAGGGGTAATAGGCGAGCAGTACTTC
CDR3aa: CASSLLAGVIGEQYF

abundance: .
v_gene: TRBV5-1
d_gene: TRBD2
j_gene: TRBJ2-5
CDR3nt: TGCGCCAGCAGCTTGGCCGTCGGGGGGGGAGAGACCCAGTACTTC
CDR3aa: CASSLAVGGGETQYF

abundance: .
v_gene: TRBV28
d_gene: .
j_gene: TRBJ1-1
CDR3nt: .
CDR3aa: CASSWGLGTFF

abundance: .
v_gene: TRBV27
d_gene: TRBD2
j_gene: TRBJ2-1
CDR3nt: TGTGCCAGCACCTTGAGCGGGGGGGCCTCCAATGAGCAGTTCTTC
CDR3aa: CASTLSGGASNEQFF

abundance: few
v_gene: TRBV4-1
d_gene: .
j_gene: TRBJ1-4
CDR3nt: TGCGCCAGCAGCCAAGATGACGAGACATGGGTGTTTTTT
CDR3aa: CASSQDDETWVFF

abundance: .
v_gene: TRBV29-1
d_gene: .
j_gene: TRBJ2-2
CDR3nt: TGCAGCGTTGGAGAATTTACGAACACCGGGGAGCTGTTTTTT
CDR3aa: CSVGEFTNTGELFF

abundance: .
v_gene: TRBV7-9
d_gene: .
j_gene: TRBJ2-7
CDR3nt: TGTGCCAGCACCCCGGGAGTTAGCTCCTACGAGCAGTACTTC
CDR3aa: CASTPGVSSYEQYF

abundance: .
v_gene: TRBV9
d_gene: .
j_gene: TRBJ2-1
CDR3nt: TGTGCCAGCAGCGTAGGAACAGGCTCCGAGCAGTTCTTC
CDR3aa: CASSVGTGSEQFF

abundance: .
v_gene: TRBV4-1
d_gene: .
j_gene: TRBJ1-2
CDR3nt: TGCGCCAGCAGCCAAGATGACAGGACTTTCTATGGCTACACCTTC
CDR3aa: CASSQDDRTFYGYTF

abundance: .
v_gene: TRBV11-2
d_gene: .
j_gene: TRBJ2-1
CDR3nt: TGTGCCAGCAGCTTATTTCTAGCCGATTACAATGAGCAGTTCTTC
CDR3aa: CASSLFLADYNEQFF

abundance: .
v_gene: TRBV2
d_gene: .
j_gene: TRBJ2-3
CDR3nt: TGTGCCACCTCGACTGGAGATACGCAGTATTTT
CDR3aa: CATSTGDTQYF

abundance: .
v_gene: TRBV28
d_gene: .
j_gene: TRBJ2-7
CDR3nt: TGTGCCAGCAGTTTAAGCCGGGAGCAGTACTTC
CDR3aa: CASSLSREQYF

abundance: .
v_gene: TRBV5-1
d_gene: .
j_gene: TRBJ2-4
CDR3nt: TGCGCCAGCAGCTCGGACAGCAGCCTAGCCAAAAACATTCAGTACTTC
CDR3aa: CASSSDSSLAKNIQYF

abundance: once
v_gene: TRBV7-9
d_gene: TRBD1
j_gene: TRBJ1-1
CDR3nt: TGTTCCAGCAGCTTACTGGCAGGGGGCCTGGGCACTGAAGCTTTCTTT
CDR3aa: CSSSLLAGGLGTEAFF

abundance: .
v_gene: TRBV10-3
d_gene: .
j_gene: TRBJ1-1
CDR3nt: TGTGCCACCACTTTACTTCGGGGGGCTGAAGCTTTCTTT
CDR3aa: CATTLLRGAEAFF

abundance: .
v_gene: TRBV5-4
d_gene: .
j_gene: TRBJ2-5
CDR3nt: TGTGCCAGCAGCCGACAGGACCAAGAGACCCAGTACTTC
CDR3aa: CASSRQDQETQYF

abundance: .
v_gene: TRBV28
d_gene: .
j_gene: TRBJ2-1
CDR3nt: TGTGCCAGCAGTTCCCCGACTAGTAGCTCAATGAATGAGCAGTTCTTC
CDR3aa: CASSSPTSSSMNEQFF

abundance: .
v_gene: TRBV19
d_gene: .
j_gene: TRBJ1-6
CDR3nt: TGTGCCAGTAGTATTTCGGGTCGGGATTCACCCCTCCACTTT
CDR3aa: CASSISGRDSPLHF

abundance: few
v_gene: TRBV18
d_gene: .
j_gene: TRBJ2-7
CDR3nt: TGTGCCAGCTCCTCCCGCGGAGGCGGGGACGAGCAGTACTTC
CDR3aa: CASSSRGGGDEQYF

abundance: few
v_gene: TRBV2
d_gene: TRBD2
j_gene: TRBJ2-2
CDR3nt: TGTGCCAGCAGCCCCCCAACCAGGCTAGCGGGGGCGAACACCGGGGAGCTGTTTTTT
CDR3aa: CASSPPTRLAGANTGELFF

abundance: .
v_gene: TRBV9
d_gene: .
j_gene: TRBJ2-5
CDR3nt: TGTGCCAGCAGCGCAGGCGGGCTAGAGACCCAGTACTTC
CDR3aa: CASSAGGLETQYF

abundance: .
v_gene: TRBV10-1
d_gene: TRBD2
j_gene: TRBJ2-2
CDR3nt: TGCGCCAGCAGTGGGTCCGCCACTAGCGGGGGGAACACCGGGGAGCTGTTTTTT
CDR3aa: CASSGSATSGGNTGELFF

abundance: few
v_gene: TRBV30
d_gene: TRBD1
j_gene: TRBJ1-5
CDR3nt: TGTGCCTGGAGCTTCTCGGGACAGGGGAATCAGCCCCAGCATTTT
CDR3aa: CAWSFSGQGNQPQHF

abundance: .
v_gene: TRBV5-1
d_gene: .
j_gene: TRBJ2-1
CDR3nt: TGCGCCAGCAGCTTGGGGACTCACTACAATGAGCAGTTCTTC
CDR3aa: CASSLGTHYNEQFF

abundance: .
v_gene: TRBV5-1
d_gene: TRBD1
j_gene: TRBJ2-7
CDR3nt: TGCGCCAGCAGCTTGGGGGACAGCTCCTACGAGCAGTACTTC
CDR3aa: CASSLGDSSYEQYF

abundance: .
v_gene: TRBV7-9
d_gene: .
j_gene: TRBJ2-7
CDR3nt: TGTTCCAGCAGCTTCGCCAGGGTCCACGAGCAGTACTTC
CDR3aa: CSSSFARVHEQYF

abundance: .
v_gene: TRBV5-4
d_gene: .
j_gene: TRBJ2-1
CDR3nt: TGTGCCAGCAGCCCCGGTGGGAGCTCTTGGTCGGATGAGCAGTTCTTC
CDR3aa: CASSPGGSSWSDEQFF

abundance: .
v_gene: TRBV27
d_gene: .
j_gene: TRBJ1-2
CDR3nt: TGTGCCAGCAGTTTGGGCAGGGGTGGGTATGGCTACACCTTC
CDR3aa: CASSLGRGGYGYTF